The clone carrying this T cell receptor (beta chain) was detected a few times. The data stem from a study of patients and donors after allogeneic stem cell transplantation. Via MiXCR, TCRdb re-called the RT-PCR reads, giving one row per CDR3 protein. The data contain roughly 940,000 distinct CDR3 sequences, 18% of them seen just once; the ten biggest clones take up around 6%. Looked up from germline, CDR1 is KGHSY and CDR2 is FQNENV. Trimming shortened V by 4 bases and J by 12 bases, and 10 bases separated the two germline ends. This CDR3 is 12 amino acids long. This TCR came from a human donor who was either an allogeneic HSCT recipient or a stem cell or donor lymphocyte infusion donor (not recorded which). It is not recorded whose cells these are; they may come from a transplant donor. The chain joins TRBV16 to TRBJ1-6, with D maybe TRBD1 (6 bases). Sequenced: blood, either unsorted or a sorted T cell fraction (not recorded which). The CDR3 spells CASSLQGLPLHF. For the CDR3, the DNA is TGTGCCAGCAGCCTTCAGGGGCTACCCCTCCACTTT.